These 25 T cell receptor beta chains share one sample of origin, sequenced in a study of Graves' ophthalmopathy and Graves' hyperthyroidism. Amplification targeted the TCR beta CDR3 regions, with RNA transcripts as the source material. Following a first-round RT-PCR that used HTBI primers, a second-round multiplex PCR was carried out. One entry per CDR3 protein, called by TCRdb with MiXCR from the multiplex PCR reads. The table includes 740,000 or so distinct CDR3 sequences, 40% detected once. The specimen was peripheral blood. The source is an adult man with Graves' ophthalmopathy.

On this clonotype itself: This could be a read error, since a much larger clone is one nucleotide away. The chain is built from TRBV19 and TRBJ1-5, with 9 bases aligning to TRBD1. Per germline, CDR1 LNHDA and CDR2 SQIVND (reference sequence). The CDR3 runs 14 residues. Trimming at V came to 11 bases and at J to 6 bases, leaving 11 bases not matched to a gene. CDR3 region: CACKPGQGPQPQHF. DNA of the CDR3: TGTGCCTGTAAACCCGGACAGGGGCCTCAGCCCCAGCATTTT.

The chain links TRBV5-1 to TRBJ2-7; perhaps TRBD1 as D (6 bases). The length of the CDR3 is 13 residues. The V gene's germline CDR1 is SGHRS and CDR2 YFSETQ. V lost 4 bases to trimming and J lost 5 bases, with 13 bases between them. The CDR3 region is CASSTGITDEQYF. CDR3 nucleotides: TGCGCCAGCAGCACAGGGATCACGGACGAGCAGTACTTC.

This chain joins TRBV11-1 and TRBJ2-6, with a weak D call TRBD1 (5 bases). The CDR3 runs to 16 residues. Germline lookup yields CDR1 SGHAT and CDR2 FQDESV (reference sequence). Trimming removed 4 bases from V and 0 bases from J, with 10 bases in between. In DNA, the CDR3 is TGTGCCAGCAGCTCGAACAGGTACTCTGGGGCCAACGTCCTGACTTTC. This gives the protein CASSSNRYSGANVLTF.

Points on this clonotype: One end of the junction is discordant with germline, which a read error may explain. V usage is TRBV10-3 and J usage is TRBJ1-6; 8 nucleotides line up with TRBD1. The CDR3 sequence is 15 residues long. CDR1 is ENHRY, CDR2 SYGVKD, per germline. CDR3 sequence reads: CASSYTLQGVSPLHF. The DNA for the CDR3 is TGTGCCAGCAGTTACACCTTACAGGGGGTATCACCCCTCCACTTT.

This clonotype appeared a single time. This sequence joins TRBV19 and TRBJ1-2; TRBD1 agrees at 10 bases. CDR1 is LNHDA, CDR2 SQIVND, per germline (reference sequence). The CDR3 consists of 14 residues. The V gene end was trimmed by 8 bases and the J gene end by 2 bases; junction bases not matched to a gene: 5. CDR3 loop: CASGKGQGNYGYTF. The DNA for the CDR3 is TGTGCCAGTGGAAAGGGACAGGGGAACTATGGCTACACCTTC.

In this sample, this clonotype turned up a few times. This chain joins TRBV7-3 and TRBJ2-7, with a weak D call TRBD1 (6 bases). The CDR3 extends over 14 amino acids. Germline V gene sequence: CDR1 SGHTA, CDR2 FQGTGA. Trimming took 3 bases from V and 3 from J, leaving 12 bases between them. The CDR3 protein is CASSLSGRGYEQYF. The CDR3 nucleotides read TGTGCCAGCAGCTTGTCCGGCAGGGGCTACGAGCAGTACTTC.

This clonotype was observed a handful of times. This chain uses TRBV7-9 with TRBJ2-2; D remains unclear. Trimming left V 6 bases short and J 6 bases short, with 11 bases between. The CDR3 contains 13 residues. Germline CDR1 reads SEHNR; CDR2 reads FQNEAQ (reference sequence). This chain's CDR3 is CASSLWDSGELFF. The CDR3 bases are TGTGCCAGCAGTTTATGGGATTCCGGGGAGCTGTTTTTT.

To note about this clonotype: A much larger clonotype is one base distant, so this may be a read error. The chain is built from TRBV19 and TRBJ1-1, with TRBD1 matching over 9 bases. Per germline, CDR1 LNHDA and CDR2 SQIVND (reference sequence). The CDR3 runs 15 residues. CDR3 sequence: CATIASGTGNAEAFF. CDR3 in DNA: TGTGCCACCATAGCATCCGGGACAGGGAACGCTGAAGCTTTCTTT. Variable domain in full (rest from reference TRBV19 and TRBJ1-1): DGGITQSPKYLFRKEGQNVTLSCEQNLNHDAMYWYRQDPGQGLRLIYYSQIVNDFQKGDIAEGYSVSREKKESFPLTVTSAQKNPTAFYLCATIASGTGNAEAFFGQGTRLTVV.

This clonotype was picked up many times. The chain couples TRBV9 to TRBJ2-5; D is ambiguous. V dropped 0 bases and J dropped 1 base, with 7 bases sitting between them. CDR1 and CDR2 (germline): SGDLS, YYNGEE. The CDR3 totals 14 residues. CDR3 bases: TGTGCCAGCAGCGTAGATGATTCCCAAGAGACCCAGTACTTC. Amino acid sequence: CASSVDDSQETQYF.

The chain carries TRBV29-1 and TRBJ2-7; D is perhaps TRBD1 (6 bases). Germline V gene lookup returns CDR1 SQVTM and CDR2 ANQGSEA. The CDR3 length is 13 residues. Trimming took off 8 bases at V and 2 bases at J, with 16 bases between the two ends. The chain's CDR3 is CSIGGRSTYEQYF. Written as DNA, the CDR3 is TGCAGCATTGGGGGCAGATCCACCTACGAGCAGTACTTC.

This clonotype occurred a few times. This rearrangement joins TRBV20-1 to TRBJ2-7, with D hard to call. The V gene's germline CDR1 is DFQATT and CDR2 SNEGSKA (reference sequence). The CDR3 is 14 residues long. The CDR3 bases are TGCAGCGCCCCCCCCCTCCTCCTTTCCTACGAGCAGTACTTC. Protein: CSAPPLLLSYEQYF.

This clonotype was counted a few times. This sequence joins TRBV24-1 and TRBJ1-5, with TRBD1 as a possible D gene (5 bases). Germline assignment: CDR1 KGHDR and CDR2 SFDVKD. The CDR3 consists of 14 residues. Trimming cost V 4 bases and J 6 bases, with 12 bases left between them. The CDR3 spells CATSDPGRGQPQHF. CDR3 DNA sequence: TGTGCCACCAGTGACCCAGGGAGGGGTCAGCCCCAGCATTTT.

Notes on this clonotype: The junction departs from germline at one end; a sequencing error may be responsible. CDR3: CARRQLNTEASF. The CDR3 DNA reads TGTGCTAGACGGCAGCTGAACACTGAAGCTTCCTTT. The V and J genes are TRBV25-1 and TRBJ1-1; D is uncertain. This CDR3 is built from 12 residues. Germline V CDR1 and CDR2: MGHDK, SYGVNS.

This clonotype was recorded at least ten times. The chain has TRBV11-1 and TRBJ2-5; weak D call: TRBD2 (6 bases). The germline V gene encodes CDR1 SGHAT and CDR2 FQDESV (reference sequence). The V end was cut by 8 bases, the J end by 5 bases, with 21 bases between. The CDR3 is made up of 15 amino acids. The CDR3 is CASAVVPGVGETQYF. The CDR3 DNA is TGTGCCAGCGCCGTCGTCCCGGGAGTTGGGGAGACCCAGTACTTC. Supplemented by reference TRBV11-1 and TRBJ2-5, the full variable domain reads EAEVAQSPRYKITEKSQAVAFWCDPISGHATLYWYRQILGQGPELLVQFQDESVVDDSQLPKDRFSAERLKGVDSTLKIQPAELGDSAMYLCASAVVPGVGETQYFGPGTRLLVL.

A single count supports this clonotype. V and J are TRBV29-1 and TRBJ1-2; D is uncertain. Trimming took 3 bases from V and 8 from J, leaving 10 bases between them. The CDR3 is 11 amino acids. Germline values: CDR1 SQVTM, CDR2 ANQGSEA. CDR3: CSVDAQRGYTF. The CDR3 nucleotides read TGCAGCGTTGACGCACAGAGAGGCTACACCTTC.

This clonotype was detected a few times. The rearrangement joins TRBV6-6 to TRBJ1-5; no definite D call. Germline V gene lookup returns CDR1 MNHNY and CDR2 SVGAGI (reference sequence). The CDR3 contains 13 residues. Trimming removed 5 bases at V and 9 bases at J, with 14 bases between. The CDR3 nucleotides read TGTGCCAGCAGTGACGCGACGGAGAGGCCCCAGCATTTT. Protein sequence: CASSDATERPQHF.

The chain combines TRBV24-1 with TRBJ1-5; 12 nucleotides align to TRBD1. The germline V gene encodes CDR1 KGHDR and CDR2 SFDVKD. The CDR3 extends over 15 amino acids. The ends lost 11 bases at V and 10 bases at J; junction bases unmatched: 14. The CDR3 reads CASTWDRGRGHPQHF. CDR3 in DNA: TGTGCCAGCACCTGGGACAGGGGGCGAGGTCACCCCCAGCATTTT.

The count of this clonotype is one. This chain uses TRBV5-4 with TRBJ1-3, with D possibly being TRBD1 (6 bases). The V end was cut by 4 bases, the J end by 3 bases, with 14 bases between. The CDR3 covers 15 residues. Germline V gene lookup returns CDR1 SGHNT and CDR2 YYREEE (reference sequence). The CDR3 coding sequence is TGTGCCAGCAGCCCCTGGGGGGCGTTTGGAAACACCATATATTTT. Protein: CASSPWGAFGNTIYF.

J is TRBJ1-1 and V is TRBV7-8; weak D call: TRBD1 (5 bases). The CDR3 sequence is 13 residues long. From germline, CDR1 is SGHVS and CDR2 FQNEAQ. V was shortened by 3 bases and J by 6 bases, with 11 bases between the two germline ends. CDR3 bases: TGTGCCAGCAGCTTGGCGGGGGTCCCTGAAGCTTTCTTT. This encodes CASSLAGVPEAFF. The whole variable domain, filled in from reference TRBV7-8 and TRBJ1-1, reads GAGVSQSPRYKVAKRGQDVALRCDPISGHVSLFWYQQALGQGPEFLTYFQNEAQLDKSGLPSDRFFAERPEGSVSTLKIQRTQQEDSAVYLCASSLAGVPEAFFGQGTRLTVV.

The table lists this clonotype with a few counts. V usage is TRBV9 and J usage is TRBJ2-7; tentative D call: TRBD2 (6 bases). The CDR3 runs 16 residues. Germline CDR1 is SGDLS and CDR2 is YYNGEE. The V end lost 3 bases, the J end lost 4 bases, and 20 bases lay between the germline ends. CDR3 sequence reads: CASSGVGTEGKYEQYF. DNA of the CDR3: TGTGCCAGCAGCGGGGTGGGGACGGAGGGGAAGTACGAGCAGTACTTC.

V gene TRBV7-9 combines with J gene TRBJ2-2; the match to TRBD1 covers 9 bases. Looked up from germline, CDR1 is SEHNR and CDR2 is FQNEAQ (reference sequence). CDR3 length equals 18 residues. V shed 1 base, J shed 5 bases, and the junction held 11 bases outside the gene matches. This CDR3 is CASSLGGTGWKVTGELFF. The CDR3, as DNA: TGTGCCAGCAGCTTAGGAGGGACAGGGTGGAAAGTAACCGGGGAGCTGTTTTTT.

This clonotype was observed a handful of times. The rearrangement links TRBV20-1 to TRBJ2-7; 7 bases map to TRBD1. The CDR3 covers 14 residues. Germline CDR1 reads DFQATT; CDR2 reads SNEGSKA (reference sequence). J was trimmed by 4 bases and V by 5 bases; bases with no gene match: 11. The CDR3: CSARWGRGIYEQYF. CDR3 DNA sequence: TGCAGTGCTCGTTGGGGCAGGGGGATATACGAGCAGTACTTC.

The chain couples TRBV5-6 to TRBJ1-2; 7 positions match TRBD1. Germline V lookup: CDR1 SGHDT, CDR2 YYEEEE. The length of the CDR3 is 16 residues. Trimming cost V 5 bases and J 2 bases; bases outside gene matches: 12. CDR3 DNA: TGTGCCAGCAGGGCCGGCCCCCTACAGGGGAACTATGGCTACACCTTC. This gives the protein CASRAGPLQGNYGYTF. Filled out from reference TRBV5-6 and TRBJ1-2, the complete variable domain reads DAGVTQSPTHLIKTRGQQVTLRCSPKSGHDTVSWYQQALGQGPQFIFQYYEEEERQRGNFPDRFSGHQFPNYSSELNVNALLLGDSALYLCASRAGPLQGNYGYTFGSGTRLTVV.

This clonotype was seen more than once but under ten times. This chain links TRBV12-3 or TRBV12-4 with TRBJ2-7; the match to TRBD1 covers 8 bases. V was pared by 6 bases and J by 3 bases, with 10 bases of the junction left unmatched. The CDR3 length is 15 residues. The CDR3 DNA sequence: TGTGCCAGCAGCCAAGGACCGGGACAGGTCTACGAGCAGTACTTC. Amino acid sequence: CASSQGPGQVYEQYF.

DNA of the CDR3: TGCAGCGTCCTTATGGGGGCCGTTGGAAACACCATATATTTT. As protein: CSVLMGAVGNTIYF. The V gene is TRBV29-1, the J gene TRBJ1-3; D is possibly TRBD1 (6 bases). V lost 6 bases, J lost 3 bases, and 15 bases lay in between. The CDR3 is 14 amino acids. The germline gives CDR1 SQVTM, CDR2 ANQGSEA.